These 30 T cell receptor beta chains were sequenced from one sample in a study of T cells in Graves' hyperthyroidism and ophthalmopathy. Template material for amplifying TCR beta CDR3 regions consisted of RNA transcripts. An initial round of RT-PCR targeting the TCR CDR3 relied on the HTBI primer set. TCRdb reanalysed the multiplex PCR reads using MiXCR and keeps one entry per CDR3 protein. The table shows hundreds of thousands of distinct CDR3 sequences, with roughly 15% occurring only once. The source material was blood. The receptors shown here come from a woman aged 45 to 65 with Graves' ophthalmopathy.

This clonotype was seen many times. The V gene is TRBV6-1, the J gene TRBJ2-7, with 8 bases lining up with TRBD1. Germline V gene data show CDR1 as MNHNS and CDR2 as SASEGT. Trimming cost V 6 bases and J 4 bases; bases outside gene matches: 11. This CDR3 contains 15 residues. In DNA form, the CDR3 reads TGTGCCAGCAGCACTATACAGGGGGAAATTTACGAGCAGTACTTC. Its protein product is CASSTIQGEIYEQYF.

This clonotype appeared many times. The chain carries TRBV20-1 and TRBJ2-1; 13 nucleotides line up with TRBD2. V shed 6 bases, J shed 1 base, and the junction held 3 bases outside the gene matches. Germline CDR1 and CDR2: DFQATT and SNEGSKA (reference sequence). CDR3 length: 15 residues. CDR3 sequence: CSARTSGSSYNEQFF. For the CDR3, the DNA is TGCAGTGCGAGGACTAGCGGGAGTTCCTACAATGAGCAGTTCTTC.

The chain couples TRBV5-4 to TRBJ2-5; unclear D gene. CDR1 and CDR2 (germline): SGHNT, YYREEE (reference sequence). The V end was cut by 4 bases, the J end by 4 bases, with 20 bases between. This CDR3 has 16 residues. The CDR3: CASSPPMSWGRETQYF. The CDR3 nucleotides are TGTGCCAGCAGCCCCCCGATGTCGTGGGGAAGAGAGACCCAGTACTTC.

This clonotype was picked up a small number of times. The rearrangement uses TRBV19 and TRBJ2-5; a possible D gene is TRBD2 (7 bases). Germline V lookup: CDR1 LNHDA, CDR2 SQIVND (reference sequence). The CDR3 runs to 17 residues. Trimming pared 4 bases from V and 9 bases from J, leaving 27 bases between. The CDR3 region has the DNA TGTGCCAGTAGTAACCCGGGAGCGCCCCACAGGGCGGGGGCCCAGTACTTC. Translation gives CASSNPGAPHRAGAQYF.

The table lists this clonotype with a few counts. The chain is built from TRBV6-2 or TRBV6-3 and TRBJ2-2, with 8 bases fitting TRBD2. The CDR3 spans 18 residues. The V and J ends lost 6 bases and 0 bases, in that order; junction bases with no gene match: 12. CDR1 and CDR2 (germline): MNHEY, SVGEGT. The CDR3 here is CASSPRGGGYTNTGELFF. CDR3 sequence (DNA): TGTGCCAGCAGCCCCCGGGGGGGGGGTTATACGAACACCGGGGAGCTGTTTTTT.

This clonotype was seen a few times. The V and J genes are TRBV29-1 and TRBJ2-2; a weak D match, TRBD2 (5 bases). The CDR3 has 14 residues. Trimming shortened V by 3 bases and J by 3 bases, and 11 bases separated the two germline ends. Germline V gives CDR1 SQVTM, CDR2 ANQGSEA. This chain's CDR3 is CSVELLVDTGELFF. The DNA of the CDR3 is TGCAGCGTTGAGCTACTAGTCGACACCGGGGAGCTGTTTTTT.

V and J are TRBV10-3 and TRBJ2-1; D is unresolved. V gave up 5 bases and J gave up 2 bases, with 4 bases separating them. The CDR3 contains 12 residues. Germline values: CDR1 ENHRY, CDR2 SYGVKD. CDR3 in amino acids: CAISSTYNEQFF. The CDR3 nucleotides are TGTGCCATCAGTTCTACCTACAATGAGCAGTTCTTC.

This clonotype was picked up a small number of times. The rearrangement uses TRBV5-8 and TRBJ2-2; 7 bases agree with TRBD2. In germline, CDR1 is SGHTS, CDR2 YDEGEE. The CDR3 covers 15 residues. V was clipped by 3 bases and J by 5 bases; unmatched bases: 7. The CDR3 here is CASSSAGIPTGELFF. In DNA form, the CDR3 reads TGTGCCAGCAGCTCAGCGGGAATTCCGACCGGGGAGCTGTTTTTT.

The CDR3 protein is CASSLLPEQYF. The CDR3 DNA follows: TGTGCCAGCAGTTTATTGCCCGAGCAGTACTTC. This chain links TRBV27 with TRBJ2-7; D is ambiguous. There are 11 residues in the CDR3. Germline lookup yields CDR1 MNHEY and CDR2 SMNVEV (reference sequence). V lost 1 base to trimming and J lost 6 bases, with 4 bases between them.

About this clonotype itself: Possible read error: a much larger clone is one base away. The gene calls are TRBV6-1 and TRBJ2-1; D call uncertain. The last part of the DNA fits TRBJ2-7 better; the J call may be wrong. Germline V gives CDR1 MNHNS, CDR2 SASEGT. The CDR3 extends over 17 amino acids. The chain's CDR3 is CASRPDTVITSYNEQYF. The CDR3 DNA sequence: TGTGCCAGCAGGCCCGACACAGTTATCACGTCCTACAATGAGCAGTACTTC.

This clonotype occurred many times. The CDR3 sequence is CASSLRTELAGGTYEQYF. In DNA, the CDR3 is TGTGCCAGCAGCTTACGCACTGAATTAGCGGGAGGAACCTACGAGCAGTACTTC. The V and J genes are TRBV7-3 and TRBJ2-7; 10 bases agree with TRBD2. Unmatched junction bases numbered 12, after V lost 2 bases and J lost 2 bases. Germline CDR1 is SGHTA and CDR2 is FQGTGA. The CDR3 contains 18 residues.

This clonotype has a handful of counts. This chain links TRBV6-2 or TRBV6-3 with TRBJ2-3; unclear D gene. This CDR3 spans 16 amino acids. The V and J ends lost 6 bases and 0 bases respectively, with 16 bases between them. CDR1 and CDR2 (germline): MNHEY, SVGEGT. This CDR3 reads CASSPRAEGSTDTQYF. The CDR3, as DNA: TGTGCCAGCAGCCCCCGGGCGGAAGGCAGCACAGATACGCAGTATTTT.

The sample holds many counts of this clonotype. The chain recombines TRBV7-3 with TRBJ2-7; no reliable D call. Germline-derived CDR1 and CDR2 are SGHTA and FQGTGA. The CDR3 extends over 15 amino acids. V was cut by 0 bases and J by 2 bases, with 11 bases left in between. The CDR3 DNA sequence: TGTGCCAGCAGCTTAACGGTGGGATTTCCCTACGAGCAGTACTTC. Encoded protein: CASSLTVGFPYEQYF.

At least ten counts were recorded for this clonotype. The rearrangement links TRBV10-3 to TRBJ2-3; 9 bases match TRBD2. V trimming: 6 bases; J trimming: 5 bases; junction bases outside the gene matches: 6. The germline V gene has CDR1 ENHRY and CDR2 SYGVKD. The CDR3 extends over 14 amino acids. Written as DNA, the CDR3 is TGTGCCATCAGCCAGGGACTAGCTTTAGATACGCAGTATTTT. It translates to CAISQGLALDTQYF.

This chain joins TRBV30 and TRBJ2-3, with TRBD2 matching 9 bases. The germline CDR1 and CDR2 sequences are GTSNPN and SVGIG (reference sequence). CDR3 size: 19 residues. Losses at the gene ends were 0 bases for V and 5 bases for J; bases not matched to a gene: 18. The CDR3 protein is CAWSVYTSGYLRWGDTQYF. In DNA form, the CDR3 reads TGTGCCTGGAGTGTTTATACTAGCGGGTACCTACGGTGGGGAGATACGCAGTATTTT.

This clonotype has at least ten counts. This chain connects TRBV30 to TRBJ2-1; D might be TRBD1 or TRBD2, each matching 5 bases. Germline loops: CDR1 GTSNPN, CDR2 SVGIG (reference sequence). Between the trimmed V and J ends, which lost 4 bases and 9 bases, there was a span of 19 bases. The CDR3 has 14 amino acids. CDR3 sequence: CAWTLSGASTEQFF. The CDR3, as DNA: TGTGCCTGGACCCTTAGTGGGGCTAGCACTGAGCAGTTCTTC.

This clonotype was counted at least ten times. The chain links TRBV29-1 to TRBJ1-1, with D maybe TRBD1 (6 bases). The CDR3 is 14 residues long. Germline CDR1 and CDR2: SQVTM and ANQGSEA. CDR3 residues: CASFPGQANTEAFF. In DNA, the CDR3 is TGCGCGAGCTTTCCGGGACAAGCGAACACTGAAGCTTTCTTT. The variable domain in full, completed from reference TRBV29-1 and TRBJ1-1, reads SAVISQKPSRDICQRGTSLTIQCQVDSQVTMMFWYRQQPGQSLTLIATANQGSEATYESGFVIDKFPISRPNLTFSTLTVSNMSPEDSSIYLCASFPGQANTEAFFGQGTRLTVV.

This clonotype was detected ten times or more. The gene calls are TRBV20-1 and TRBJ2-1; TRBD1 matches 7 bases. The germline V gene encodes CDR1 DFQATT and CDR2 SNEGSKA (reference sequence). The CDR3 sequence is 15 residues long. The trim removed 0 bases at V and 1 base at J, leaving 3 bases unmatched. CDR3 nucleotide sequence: TGCAGTGCTAGAGATTACAGGGGATCCTACAATGAGCAGTTCTTC. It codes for CSARDYRGSYNEQFF.

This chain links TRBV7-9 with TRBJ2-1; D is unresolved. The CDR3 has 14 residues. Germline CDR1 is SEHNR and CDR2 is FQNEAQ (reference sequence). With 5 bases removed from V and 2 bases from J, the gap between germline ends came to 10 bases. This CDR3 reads CASSPPSPYNEQFF. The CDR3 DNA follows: TGTGCCAGCAGCCCACCAAGCCCCTACAATGAGCAGTTCTTC.

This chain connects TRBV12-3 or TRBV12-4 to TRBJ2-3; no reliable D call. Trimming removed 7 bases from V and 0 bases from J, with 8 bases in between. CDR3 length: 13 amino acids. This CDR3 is CASISASTDTQYF. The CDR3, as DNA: TGTGCCAGCATATCGGCTAGCACAGATACGCAGTATTTT.

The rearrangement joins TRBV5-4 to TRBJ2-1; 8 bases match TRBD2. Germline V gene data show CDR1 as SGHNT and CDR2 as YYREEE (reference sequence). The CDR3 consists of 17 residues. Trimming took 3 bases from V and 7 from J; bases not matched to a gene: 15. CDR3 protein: CASSSGGGQIGTNEQFF. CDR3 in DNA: TGTGCCAGCAGCTCCGGCGGGGGGCAAATCGGGACGAATGAGCAGTTCTTC. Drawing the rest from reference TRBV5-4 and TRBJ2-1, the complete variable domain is ETGVTQSPTHLIKTRGQQVTLRCSSQSGHNTVSWYQQALGQGPQFIFQYYREEENGRGNFPPRFSGLQFPNYSSELNVNALELDDSALYLCASSSGGGQIGTNEQFFGPGTRLTVL.

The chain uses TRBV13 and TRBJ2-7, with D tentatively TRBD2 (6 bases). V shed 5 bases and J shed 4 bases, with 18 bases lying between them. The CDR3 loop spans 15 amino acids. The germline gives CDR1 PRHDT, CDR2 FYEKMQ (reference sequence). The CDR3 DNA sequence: TGTGCCAGCAGCCCGCCATCACAGGCGGGGTACGAGCAGTACTTC. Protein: CASSPPSQAGYEQYF.

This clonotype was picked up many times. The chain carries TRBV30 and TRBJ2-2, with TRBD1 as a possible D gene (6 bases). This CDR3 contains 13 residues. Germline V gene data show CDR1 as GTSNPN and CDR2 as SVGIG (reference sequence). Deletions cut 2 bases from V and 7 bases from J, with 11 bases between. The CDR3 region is CAWSTGLIGELFF. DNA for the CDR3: TGTGCCTGGAGTACAGGGCTGATCGGGGAGCTGTTTTTT.

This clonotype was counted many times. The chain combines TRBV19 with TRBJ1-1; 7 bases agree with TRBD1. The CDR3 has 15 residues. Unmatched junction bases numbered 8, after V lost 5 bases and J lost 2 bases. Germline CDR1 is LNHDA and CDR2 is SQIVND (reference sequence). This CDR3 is CASSPGTAPNTEAFF. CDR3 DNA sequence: TGTGCCAGTAGTCCAGGGACAGCACCTAACACTGAAGCTTTCTTT.

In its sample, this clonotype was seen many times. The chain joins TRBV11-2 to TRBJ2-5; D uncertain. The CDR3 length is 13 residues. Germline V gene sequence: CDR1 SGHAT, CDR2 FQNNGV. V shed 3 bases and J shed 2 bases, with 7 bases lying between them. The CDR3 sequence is CASSFNLQETQYF. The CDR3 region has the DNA TGTGCCAGCAGCTTTAATTTGCAAGAGACCCAGTACTTC.

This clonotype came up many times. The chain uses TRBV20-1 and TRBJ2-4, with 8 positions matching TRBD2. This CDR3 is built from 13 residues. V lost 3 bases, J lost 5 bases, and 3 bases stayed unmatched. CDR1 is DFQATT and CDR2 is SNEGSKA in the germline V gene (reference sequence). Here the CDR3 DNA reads TGCAGTGCTAGGGGGACTAGTGAAAACATTCAGTACTTC. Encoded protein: CSARGTSENIQYF.

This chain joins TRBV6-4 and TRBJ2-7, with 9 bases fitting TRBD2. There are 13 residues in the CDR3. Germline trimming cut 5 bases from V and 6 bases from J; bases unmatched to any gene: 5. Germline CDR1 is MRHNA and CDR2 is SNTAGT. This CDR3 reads CASSRPLAGEQYF. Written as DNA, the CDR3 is TGTGCCAGCAGTCGCCCACTAGCGGGCGAGCAGTACTTC.

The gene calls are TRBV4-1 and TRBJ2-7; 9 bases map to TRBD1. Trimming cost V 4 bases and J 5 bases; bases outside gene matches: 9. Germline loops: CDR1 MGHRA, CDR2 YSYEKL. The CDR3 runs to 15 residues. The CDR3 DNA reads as TGCGCCAGCAGCCCAGGGGGACAGGGAGGGAACGAGCAGTACTTC. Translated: CASSPGGQGGNEQYF.

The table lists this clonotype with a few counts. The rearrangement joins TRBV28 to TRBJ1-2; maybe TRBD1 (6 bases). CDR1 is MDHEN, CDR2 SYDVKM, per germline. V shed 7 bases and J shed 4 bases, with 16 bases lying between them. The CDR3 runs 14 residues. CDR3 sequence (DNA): TGTGCCAGCACCGTTAACAGGGTATCCTATGGCTACACCTTC. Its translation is CASTVNRVSYGYTF.

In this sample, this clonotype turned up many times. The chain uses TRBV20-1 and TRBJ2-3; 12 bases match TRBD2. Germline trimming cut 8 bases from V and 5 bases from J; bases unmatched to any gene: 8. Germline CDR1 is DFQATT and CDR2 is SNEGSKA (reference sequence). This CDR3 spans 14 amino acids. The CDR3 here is CSFETSGSQDTQYF. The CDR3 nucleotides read TGCAGTTTTGAGACTAGCGGGAGCCAAGATACGCAGTATTTT.